The rows below give T cell receptor beta chains drawn from one sample of a study of T cell responses to AZD1222 COVID-19 vaccine. TCRdb keeps only in-frame clones here, not all; method: immunoSEQ multiplex PCR. The sample holds 150,000 to 180,000 clones, roughly 90% seen once. The input for sequencing was peripheral blood, taken on day 0 of AZD1222 vaccination. The receptors originated from an adult in good health. Both conserved end residues are part of each CDR3. The D gene is left open where the match is weak. Clone size is stated in some rows and not others, as once, few, many or a class when expanded.

clone size | D gene | J gene | V gene | CDR3 DNA | CDR3 protein
- | - | TRBJ1-4 | TRBV6-5 | TGTGCCAGCGGGGCGAGATTTAGTGAAAAACTGTTTTTT | CASGARFSEKLFF
- | - | TRBJ1-6 | TRBV6-5 | TGTGCCAGCAGCCGGACAGAGAATAATTCACCCCTCCACTTT | CASSRTENNSPLHF
- | - | TRBJ2-5 | TRBV29-1 | TGCAGCGTTGACCCCAGAGGAGAGACCCAGTACTTC | CSVDPRGETQYF
- | TRBD2 | TRBJ2-4 | TRBV19 | TGTGCCAGTAGTGTCCGGGGGGGCCGGGGCGGTCAGTACTTC | CASSVRGGRGGQYF
- | - | TRBJ1-1 | TRBV6-1 | TGTGCCAGCAGTGAAAGTATGCCGTACACTGAAGCTTTCTTT | CASSESMPYTEAFF
- | - | TRBJ2-7 | TRBV29-1 | TGCAGCGTTGAGGGCAGGGGTTACGAGCAGTACTTC | CSVEGRGYEQYF
- | - | TRBJ1-2 | TRBV6-5 | TGTGCCAGCAGGGACCCCTCTTATGGCTACACCTTC | CASRDPSYGYTF
- | - | TRBJ1-1 | TRBV7-2 | TGTGCCAGCATCTCGGGATCTTCCTGGGGAAAAAACACTGAAGCTTTCTTT | CASISGSSWGKNTEAFF
- | - | TRBJ1-4 | TRBV14 | TGTGCCAGCAGCCATAACAGGGTCAAACTGTTTTTT | CASSHNRVKLFF
- | - | TRBJ2-4 | TRBV28 | TGTGCCAGCAGTCCTCGGGGGAGCAAACTAGCCAAAAACATTCAGTACTTC | CASSPRGSKLAKNIQYF
- | - | TRBJ1-1 | TRBV20-1 | TGCAGTGGGGGGGAGAACACTGAAGCTTTCTTT | CSGGENTEAFF
- | TRBD1 | TRBJ1-2 | TRBV30 | TGTGCCTGGAAAAGACAGGGAGGGTTTGGCTACACCTTC | CAWKRQGGFGYTF
- | TRBD1 | TRBJ1-2 | TRBV11-2 | TGTGCCAGCAGCTTAGATCAAGGGGGCACAGGGGTTCATGGCTACACCTTC | CASSLDQGGTGVHGYTF
- | - | TRBJ2-3 | TRBV5-1 | TGCGCCAGCAGCTTGGACGGGAGAAACACAGATACGCAGTATTTT | CASSLDGRNTDTQYF
- | - | TRBJ1-5 | TRBV5-5 | TGTGCCAGCAGCCGACGGACAGCACAGGATCAGCCCCAGCATTTT | CASSRRTAQDQPQHF
once | - | TRBJ1-2 | TRBV11-2 | TGTGCCAGCAGCTTCTCCCTGGGAGAGGCAGATGGCTACACCTTC | CASSFSLGEADGYTF
- | - | TRBJ1-6 | TRBV2 | TGTGCCAGCGGTCAGACGGGAAATTCACCCCTCCACTTT | CASGQTGNSPLHF
- | - | TRBJ1-3 | TRBV19 | TGTGCCAGTAGTATACTGGCCGGCTCTGGAAACACCATATATTTT | CASSILAGSGNTIYF
- | - | TRBJ1-6 | TRBV6-5 | TGTGCCAGCAGTTACTCGACAGACGAGCCCCTCCACTTT | CASSYSTDEPLHF
once | TRBD1 | TRBJ2-3 | TRBV5-3 | TGTGCCAGGCCACTCATATCCCAGGGGGTCTCAGATACGCAGTATTTT | CARPLISQGVSDTQYF
- | - | TRBJ1-4 | TRBV28 | TGTGCCAGCAGTCCAAGGGGTGCGGGGATTGAAAAACTGTTTTTT | CASSPRGAGIEKLFF
- | TRBD1 | TRBJ1-2 | TRBV6-6 | TGTGCCAGCGTGATTCCAGGGGGCGCTGGCTATGGCTACACCTTC | CASVIPGGAGYGYTF
- | - | TRBJ1-6 | TRBV6-5 | TGTGCCAGCAGTTCCCTAAGCTCCTATAATTCACCCCTCCACTTT | CASSSLSSYNSPLHF
- | - | TRBJ1-3 | TRBV6-6 | TGTGCCAGCACCGTCGGAGGGGTCCACTCTGGAAACACCATATATTTT | CASTVGGVHSGNTIYF
- | TRBD2 | TRBJ2-7 | TRBV2 | TGTGCCAGCAGTCCGACTAGCAGCTCCTACGAGCAGTACTTC | CASSPTSSSYEQYF
once | TRBD1 | TRBJ1-4 | TRBV7-9 | TGTGCCAGCAGCGAGGACAGGCTCGGGGTTGGTGAAAAACTGTTTTTT | CASSEDRLGVGEKLFF
- | - | TRBJ1-1 | TRBV9 | TGTGCCAGCAGCGAAACAGTGAACACTGAAGCTTTCTTT | CASSETVNTEAFF
- | - | TRBJ1-2 | TRBV3-1/TRBV3-2 | TGTGCCAGCAGCCACGGACAGTTCGCCAACTATGGCTACACCTTC | CASSHGQFANYGYTF
- | - | TRBJ1-6 | TRBV9 | TGTGCCAGCAGCGTAGGAGGGTGGAGAGGGTATAATTCACCCCTCCACTTT | CASSVGGWRGYNSPLHF
- | - | TRBJ2-2 | TRBV3-1/TRBV3-2 | TGTGCCAGCAGCCAAGGGGACCGGGGTAGGAGAACCGGGGAGCTGTTTTTT | CASSQGDRGRRTGELFF
- | TRBD1 | TRBJ1-5 | TRBV7-8 | TGTGCCAGCAGTTCACAGGGGGTCAATCAGCCCCAGCATTTT | CASSSQGVNQPQHF
- | TRBD1 | TRBJ2-5 | TRBV11-3 | TGTGCCAGCAGCCTCGAATGGGGGGACAGGGGAAAGACCCAGTACTTC | CASSLEWGDRGKTQYF
- | TRBD1 | TRBJ1-1 | TRBV6-5 | TGTGCCAGCAGCGACAGGGTAGGAACTGAAGCTTTCTTT | CASSDRVGTEAFF
- | TRBD1 | TRBJ1-2 | TRBV5-1 | TGCGCCAGCAGCCCCGGTTGGGACAGGGCTAACTATGGCTACACCTTC | CASSPGWDRANYGYTF
once | - | TRBJ1-2 | TRBV27 | TGTGCCAGCAGTTTGCCCGGGGCCATTGGGTACACCTTC | CASSLPGAIGYTF
- | TRBD1 | TRBJ1-1 | TRBV5-4 | TGTGCCAGCAGACTTGCGGGAATTGGGACAGGGTTTACTGAAGCTTTCTTT | CASRLAGIGTGFTEAFF
- | TRBD1 | TRBJ2-7 | TRBV6-6 | TGTGCCAGCAAACCGGGACAGCCCATATACGAGCAGTACTTC | CASKPGQPIYEQYF
- | - | TRBJ1-1 | TRBV5-1 | TGCGCCAGCAGCTTGGTAGCGGGGGGGTCTGAAGCTTTCTTT | CASSLVAGGSEAFF
- | - | TRBJ1-4 | TRBV19 | TGTGCCAGTACTATTGGACACTGGAATGAAAAACTGTTTTTT | CASTIGHWNEKLFF
- | - | TRBJ1-3 | TRBV9 | TGTGCCAGCAGCGTCGGTGCTGAGGGCGGTAACACCATATATTTT | CASSVGAEGGNTIYF